The source of this T cell receptor beta chain is a study of HIV-infected children after antiretroviral therapy interruption. Across the study: Four children interrupted treatment; four stayed on continuous treatment. Continuous-treatment samples came from weeks 0, 48 and 150.

Stated treatment: PENTA 11 planned treatment interruption arm or continuous ART arm. This clonotype was counted ten times or more. A 3' RACE protocol on RNA, with unique molecular identifiers, produced the TCR library. TCRdb analysed the 3' RACE reads with MiXCR anew, one entry per CDR3 protein. The sample has some 41,000 distinct CDR3 sequences, 6.5% seen once. This TCR was recovered from a pool of human donors with HIV. The specimen was CD45RA+ CD4+ T cells from PBMCs, pooled from several time points, collected from a donor given antiretroviral therapy, either interrupted or continuous. The subset here: naive CD4+ CD45RA+ CD45RO- T cells.

CDR3 sequence reads: CASSSRRVVEETQYF. CDR3 sequence (DNA): TGTGCCAGCAGTTCTCGACGGGTTGTAGAAGAGACCCAGTACTTC. The V call is TRBV25-1, the J call TRBJ2-5, with D uncertain. The CDR3 runs to 15 residues. Trimming pared 5 bases from V and 3 bases from J, leaving 16 bases between. Germline V lookup: CDR1 MGHDK, CDR2 SYGVNS.